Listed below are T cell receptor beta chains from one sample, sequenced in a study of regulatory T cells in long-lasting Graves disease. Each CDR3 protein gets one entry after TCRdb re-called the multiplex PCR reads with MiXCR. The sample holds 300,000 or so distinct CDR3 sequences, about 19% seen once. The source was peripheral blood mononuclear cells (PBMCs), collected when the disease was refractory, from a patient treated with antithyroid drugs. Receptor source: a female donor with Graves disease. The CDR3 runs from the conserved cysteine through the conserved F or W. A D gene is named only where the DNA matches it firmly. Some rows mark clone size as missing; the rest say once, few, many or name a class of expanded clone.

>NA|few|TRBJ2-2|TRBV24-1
CATSDRGATGELFF
TGTGCCACCAGTGATAGGGGAGCGACCGGGGAGCTGTTTTTT
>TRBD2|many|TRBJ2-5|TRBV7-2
CASSLNSGGETQYF
TGTGCCAGCAGCTTAAATTCGGGGGGGGAGACCCAGTACTTC
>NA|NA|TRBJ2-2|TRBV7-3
CASSSGTPGEPFF
TGTGCCAGCAGCTCCGGGACCCCCGGGGAGCCGTTTTTT
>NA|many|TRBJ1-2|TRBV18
CASSPVDRNYGYTF
TGTGCCAGCTCACCAGTAGACAGGAACTATGGCTACACCTTC
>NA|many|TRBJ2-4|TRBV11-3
CASSLDRAAWNIQYF
TGTGCCAGCAGCTTAGATCGAGCGGCATGGAACATTCAGTACTTC
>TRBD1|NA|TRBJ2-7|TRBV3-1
CASSSWTGGYYEQYF
TGTGCCAGCAGCAGCTGGACAGGGGGCTACTACGAGCAGTACTTC
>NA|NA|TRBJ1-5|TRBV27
CASSLQQGGQPQHF
TGTGCCAGCAGTCTACAACAGGGCGGACAGCCCCAGCATTTT
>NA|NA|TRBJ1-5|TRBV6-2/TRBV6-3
CASSGPGVGSNQPQHF
TGTGCCAGCAGTGGGCCAGGGGTTGGTAGCAATCAGCCCCAGCATTTT
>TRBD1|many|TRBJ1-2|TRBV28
CASSGTGGESFSYGYTF
TGTGCCAGCAGCGGGACAGGGGGCGAGTCGTTTAGCTATGGCTACACCTTC
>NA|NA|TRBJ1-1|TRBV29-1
CSVEHVGAEAFF
TGCAGCGTTGAACATGTGGGCGCGGAAGCTTTCTTT
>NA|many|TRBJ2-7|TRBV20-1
CSAEGTESKFEQYF
TGCAGTGCCGAGGGGACGGAGAGCAAGTTCGAGCAGTACTTC
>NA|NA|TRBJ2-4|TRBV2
CASSPQGGYDIQYF
TGTGCCAGCAGCCCCCAGGGAGGTTATGACATTCAGTACTTC
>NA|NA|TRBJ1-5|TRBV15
CATSRDLGGQPQHF
TGTGCCACCAGCAGAGATTTGGGAGGCCAGCCCCAGCATTTT
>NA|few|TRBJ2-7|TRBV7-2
CASSLQISYEQYF
TGTGCCAGCAGCTTACAGATCTCCTACGAGCAGTACTTC
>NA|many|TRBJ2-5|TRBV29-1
CSALNLAVGETQYF
TGCAGCGCGTTGAATTTAGCGGTGGGGGAGACCCAGTACTTC
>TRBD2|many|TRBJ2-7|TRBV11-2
CASSSPGLAGGSYEQYF
TGTGCCAGCAGCTCCCCGGGACTAGCGGGGGGATCCTACGAGCAGTACTTC
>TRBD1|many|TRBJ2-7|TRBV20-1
CSAVTNRGEETYEQYF
TGCAGTGCCGTCACAAACAGGGGTGAAGAAACCTACGAGCAGTACTTC
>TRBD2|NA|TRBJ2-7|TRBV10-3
CAVSKLASATGGEQYF
TGTGCCGTTTCGAAACTAGCGTCTGCTACGGGGGGCGAGCAGTACTTC